Below, one T cell receptor (beta chain) is given with its context. The sample is drawn from a study of blood T cell repertoires in COVID-19. Method: immunoSEQ multiplex PCR; TCRdb's copy keeps in-frame clones and lacks some. The sample holds about 140,000 clones; around 88% are singletons and the top ten take more than 1.5%. Germline CDR1 LNHDA, CDR2 SQIVND (reference sequence). The CDR3 has 16 amino acids. V lost 3 bases and J lost 4, with 18 bases in between. The receptor comes from a woman between 55 and 75 years old with acute or convalescent COVID-19. Sequenced input: peripheral blood. This rearrangement joins TRBV19 to TRBJ1-1; D ambiguous. CDR3 amino acids: CASSIPVNEGGTEAFF. DNA of the CDR3: TGTGCCAGTAGTATCCCTGTTAACGAGGGCGGCACTGAAGCTTTCTTT.